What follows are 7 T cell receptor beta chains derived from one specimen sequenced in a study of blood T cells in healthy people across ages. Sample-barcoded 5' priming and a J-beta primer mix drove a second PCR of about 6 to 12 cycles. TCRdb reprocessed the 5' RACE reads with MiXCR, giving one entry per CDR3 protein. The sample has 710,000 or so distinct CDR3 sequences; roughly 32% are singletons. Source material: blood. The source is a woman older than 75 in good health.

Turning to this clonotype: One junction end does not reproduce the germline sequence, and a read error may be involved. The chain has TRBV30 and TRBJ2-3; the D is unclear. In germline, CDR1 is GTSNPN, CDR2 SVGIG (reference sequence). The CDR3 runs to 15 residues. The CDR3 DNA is TGTGCCCGGAGTGTGGTAACCCTTAGCACAGATACGCAGTATTTT. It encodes CARSVVTLSTDTQYF.

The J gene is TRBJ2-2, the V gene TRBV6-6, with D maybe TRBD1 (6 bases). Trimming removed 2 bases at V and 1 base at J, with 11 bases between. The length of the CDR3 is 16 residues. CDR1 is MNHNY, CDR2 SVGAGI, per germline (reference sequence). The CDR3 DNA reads TGTGCCAGCAGTTACCACAGGGCGGGGAACACCGGGGAGCTGTTTTTT. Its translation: CASSYHRAGNTGELFF.

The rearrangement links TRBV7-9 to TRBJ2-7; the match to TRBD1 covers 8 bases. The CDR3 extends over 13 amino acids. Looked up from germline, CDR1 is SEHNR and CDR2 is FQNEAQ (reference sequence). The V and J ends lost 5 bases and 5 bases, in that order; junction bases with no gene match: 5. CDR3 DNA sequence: TGTGCCAGCAGCAACAGGGGGTACGACGAGCAGTACTTC. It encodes CASSNRGYDEQYF.

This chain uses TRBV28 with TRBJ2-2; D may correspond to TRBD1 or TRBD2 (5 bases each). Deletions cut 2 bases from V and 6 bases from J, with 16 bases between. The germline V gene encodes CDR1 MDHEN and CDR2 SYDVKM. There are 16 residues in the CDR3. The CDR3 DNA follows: TGTGCCAGCAGTTTACGCCTTGGTTCGGGGCCCGGGGAGCTGTTTTTT. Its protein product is CASSLRLGSGPGELFF. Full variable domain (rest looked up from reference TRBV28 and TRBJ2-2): DVKVTQSSRYLVKRTGEKVFLECVQDMDHENMFWYRQDPGLGLRLIYFSYDVKMKEKGDIPEGYSVSREKKERFSLILESASTNQTSMYLCASSLRLGSGPGELFFGEGSRLTVL.

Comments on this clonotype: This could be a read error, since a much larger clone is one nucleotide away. The CDR3 nucleotides are TGCAGTACTCCCGGGACTAGCGGGCAAGAGACCCAGTACTTC. Translating gives CSTPGTSGQETQYF. The gene calls are TRBV20-1 and TRBJ2-5; 12 bases map to TRBD2. CDR1 and CDR2 (germline): DFQATT, SNEGSKA (reference sequence). The CDR3 spans 14 residues. The J segment lost 2 bases and the V segment lost 8 bases, leaving 6 bases of the junction unmatched.

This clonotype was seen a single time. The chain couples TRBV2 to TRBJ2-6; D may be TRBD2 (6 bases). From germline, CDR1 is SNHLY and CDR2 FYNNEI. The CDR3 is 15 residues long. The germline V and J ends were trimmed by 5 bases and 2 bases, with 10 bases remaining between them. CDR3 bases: TGTGCCAGCAGTACCGGGGGAGCTGGGGCCAACGTCCTGACTTTC. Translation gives CASSTGGAGANVLTF.

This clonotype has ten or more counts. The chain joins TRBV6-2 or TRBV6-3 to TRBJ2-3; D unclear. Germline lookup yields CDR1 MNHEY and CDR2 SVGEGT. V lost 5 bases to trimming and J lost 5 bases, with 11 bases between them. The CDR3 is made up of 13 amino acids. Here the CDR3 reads CASSLKVEDTQYF. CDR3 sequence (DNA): TGTGCCAGCAGTCTGAAGGTAGAAGATACGCAGTATTTT.